The sequence of this T cell receptor (beta chain) was determined in a study of blood T cell repertoires in COVID-19. The table came from immunoSEQ multiplex PCR; TCRdb's copy has only in-frame clones and leaves some out. The table includes under 450,000 clones, approximately 89% detected once. The V gene's germline CDR1 is SNHLY and CDR2 FYNNEI. The CDR3 is 14 amino acids. V shed 2 bases and J shed 5 bases, with 12 bases lying between them. Sequencing was carried out using peripheral blood. This TCR was recovered from a woman in her thirties or forties with COVID-19, enrolled during active disease. This chain joins TRBV2 and TRBJ1-2; no clear D gene. CDR3 bases: TGTGCCAGCAGTGAAAACAGTCCGGGGTATGGCTACACCTTC. Its protein product is CASSENSPGYGYTF.